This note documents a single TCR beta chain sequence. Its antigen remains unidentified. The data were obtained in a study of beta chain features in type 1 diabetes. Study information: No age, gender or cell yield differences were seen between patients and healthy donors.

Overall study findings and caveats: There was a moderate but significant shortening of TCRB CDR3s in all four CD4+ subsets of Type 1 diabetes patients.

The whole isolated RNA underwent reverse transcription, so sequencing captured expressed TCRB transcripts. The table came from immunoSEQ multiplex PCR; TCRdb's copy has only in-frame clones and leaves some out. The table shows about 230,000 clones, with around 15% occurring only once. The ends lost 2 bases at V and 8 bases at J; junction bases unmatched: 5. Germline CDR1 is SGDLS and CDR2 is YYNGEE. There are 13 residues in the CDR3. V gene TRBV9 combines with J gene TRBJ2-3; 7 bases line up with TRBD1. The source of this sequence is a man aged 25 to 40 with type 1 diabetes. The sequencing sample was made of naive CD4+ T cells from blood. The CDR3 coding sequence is TGTGCCAGCAGCGTCGACAGGGAAGCTACGCAGTATTTT. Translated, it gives CASSVDREATQYF.